This T cell receptor beta chain was sequenced for a study of T cell changes during pregnancy in multiple sclerosis (dated by TCRdb to between 2017 and 2020). Some background on the complete study: In women with multiple sclerosis, the researchers looked at how the T cell repertoire shifted as pregnancy progressed.

Library creation used the immunoSEQ multiplex PCR assay. What TCRdb holds here is the immuneACCESS table cut down to in-frame rearrangements. Part of the clones is not present; checked against another copy, under half of the missing clones reflect an unresolved V gene, and the others are unexplained. This sample has roughly 63,000 clones in its table, and 93% of those were observed once. Approximately 3.8% of the sample comes from the top ten. As for this clone: Its antigen has not been determined. Per-base quality was not reported, and no clone a single base away is much larger than it.

Relative to germline, V is missing 3 bases and J is missing 3 bases, with 11 bases of the junction outside any gene match. The CDR3 contains 17 residues, cysteine and phenylalanine counted. Kept here is only the CDR3 DNA, which spans 51 bases and is read in frame from base 1. The germline V gene (reference sequence) gives CDR1 as LNHNV and CDR2 as YYDKDF. The chain couples TRBV15 to TRBJ2-1; TRBD1 agrees with 7 junctional bases. This receptor was identified in a female donor with multiple sclerosis, enrolled in a pregnancy study. The sequencing used CD8+ T cells from peripheral blood mononuclear cells, collected in the second trimester of pregnancy. Here the CDR3 is given as CATSRVRTGKVYNEQFF. In nucleotide form, the sequence is TGTGCCACCAGCAGGGTTCGGACAGGAAAGGTCTACAATGAGCAGTTCTTC.